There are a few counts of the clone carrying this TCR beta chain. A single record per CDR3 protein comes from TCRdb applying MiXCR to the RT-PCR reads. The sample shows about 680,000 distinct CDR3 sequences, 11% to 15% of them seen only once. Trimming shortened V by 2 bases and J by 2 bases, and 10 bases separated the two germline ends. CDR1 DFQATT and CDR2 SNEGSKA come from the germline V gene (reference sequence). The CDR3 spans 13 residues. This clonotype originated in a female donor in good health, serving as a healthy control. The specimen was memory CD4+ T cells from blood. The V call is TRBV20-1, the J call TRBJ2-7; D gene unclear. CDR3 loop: CSARNQMTYEQYF. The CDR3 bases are TGCAGTGCTAGAAACCAGATGACCTACGAGCAGTACTTC.